The entry below gives a single T cell receptor beta chain sequence along with its context. The target antigen is unknown. These data come from a study of yellow fever vaccine responses in identical twins. Notes on the study in general: As reported, the vaccine T cell response of twins seemed partly convergent and partly personalized.

The germline CDR1 and CDR2 sequences are DFQATT and SNEGSKA (reference sequence). Trimming stripped 4 bases from V and 5 bases from J, with 3 bases between. The CDR3 totals 10 residues. Each CDR3 protein is one row after TCRdb ran MiXCR on the RT-PCR reads. The sample comprises 15,000 to 20,000 distinct CDR3 sequences, approximately 80% of which are singletons, and about 1.7% rests with the top ten. The TCR originated in a woman between 18 and 29 years old who received the yellow fever vaccine. V is TRBV20-1 and J is TRBJ2-1; D is ambiguous. The source was T cells from blood (PBMCs), unsorted or a sorted subset (not recorded which), collected before or after yellow fever vaccination (not recorded which). In DNA form, the CDR3 reads TGCAGTGCTAATGACAATGAGCAGTTCTTC. The encoded protein is CSANDNEQFF.